Listed here are 26 T cell receptor beta chains from one sample, sequenced in a study of shared clonotypes between healthy human individuals. Naivety among CD8 cells was defined by CD45RO negativity and positive CCR7 selection, thereby excluding terminally differentiated effector memory CD45RA+ cells. The table came from immunoSEQ multiplex PCR; TCRdb's copy has only in-frame clones and leaves some out. Of 700,000 to 950,000 clones in the sample, 90% to 97% are singletons; the top ten hold about 0.25%. Sequences were obtained from naive CD8+ T cells sorted from blood. Receptors originate from a man aged 25-45 years in good health.

The CDR3 here is CASSDEAGENYEQYF. The DNA of the CDR3 is TGTGCCAGCAGTGACGAAGCGGGAGAGAACTACGAGCAGTACTTC. The J gene is TRBJ2-7, the V gene TRBV9; 8 bases match TRBD2. Germline CDR1 reads SGDLS; CDR2 reads YYNGEE. This CDR3 comprises 15 residues. V shed 5 bases and J 3 bases; nucleotides not matched to a gene: 10.

The rearrangement uses TRBV5-4 and TRBJ2-5; no clear D. Germline V lookup: CDR1 SGHNT, CDR2 YYREEE (reference sequence). V was shortened by 4 bases and J by 0 bases, with 4 bases between the two germline ends. CDR3 length: 12 residues. CDR3 DNA sequence: TGTGCCAGCAGCGGGTACCAAGAGACCCAGTACTTC. Encoded protein: CASSGYQETQYF.

The J gene is TRBJ2-7, the V gene TRBV5-1; perhaps D is TRBD1 or TRBD2 (6 bases each). Germline values: CDR1 SGHRS, CDR2 YFSETQ. V lost 1 base to trimming and J lost 2 bases, with 22 bases between them. The CDR3 is 18 amino acids. The CDR3 sequence is CASSLWGASGARTYEQYF. The CDR3 nucleotides read TGCGCCAGCAGCTTGTGGGGGGCATCGGGGGCGAGGACCTACGAGCAGTACTTC.

This rearrangement joins TRBV7-9 to TRBJ1-5, with D possibly TRBD1 on 5 matching bases. V lost 8 bases, J lost 9 bases, and 14 bases lay in between. The CDR3 has 12 residues. Per the germline V gene, CDR1 is SEHNR and CDR2 is FQNEAQ (reference sequence). CDR3 protein: CASFWGGPPQHF. CDR3 coding DNA: TGTGCCAGCTTTTGGGGCGGCCCGCCCCAGCATTTT.

CDR3 nucleotide sequence: TGCGCCAGCAGCCAAGAGGGGGACACCCTAACTAACTCTGGAAACACCATATATTTT. Its protein product is CASSQEGDTLTNSGNTIYF. The rearrangement uses TRBV4-1 and TRBJ1-3, with D perhaps TRBD1 (6 bases). Germline V gene sequence: CDR1 MGHRA, CDR2 YSYEKL. The CDR3 extends over 19 amino acids. Trimming removed 0 bases at V and 0 bases at J, with 18 bases between.

The chain couples TRBV7-9 to TRBJ2-1; 8 positions match TRBD2. The germline CDR1 and CDR2 sequences are SEHNR and FQNEAQ (reference sequence). This CDR3 contains 14 residues. With 4 bases clipped from V and 6 bases from J, the junction kept 5 bases outside the gene matches. CDR3 DNA: TGTGCCAGCAGCTCCGGGACTAGTGTCAATGAGCAGTTCTTC. It encodes CASSSGTSVNEQFF.

The genes are TRBV30 and TRBJ2-7; D is perhaps TRBD2 (5 bases). Between the trimmed V and J ends, which lost 2 bases and 7 bases, there was a span of 21 bases. Per germline, CDR1 GTSNPN and CDR2 SVGIG (reference sequence). The CDR3 spans 15 residues. The CDR3 loop reads CAWSWPGDRAREQYF. CDR3 sequence (DNA): TGTGCCTGGAGTTGGCCCGGGGATAGGGCGAGGGAGCAGTACTTC.

The chain has TRBV6-1 and TRBJ1-2; D is perhaps TRBD1 (5 bases). This CDR3 region has 15 residues. V was trimmed by 4 bases and J by 6 bases, leaving 18 bases between them. Germline CDR1 and CDR2: MNHNS and SASEGT. CDR3 amino acids: CASSVRDETLDGYTF. DNA of the CDR3: TGTGCCAGCAGTGTTCGGGACGAGACCCTGGATGGCTACACCTTC.

The chain joins TRBV12-5 to TRBJ2-1, with TRBD2 matching 12 bases. Trimming took 1 base from V and 6 from J; bases not matched to a gene: 7. Germline V gives CDR1 LGHNT, CDR2 FRNRAP. This CDR3 contains 17 residues. The CDR3: CASGLGQGGLAGNEQFF. The CDR3 nucleotides are TGTGCTAGTGGTTTGGGTCAGGGGGGACTAGCGGGCAATGAGCAGTTCTTC.

J is TRBJ1-1 and V is TRBV12-1. TRBV12-1 is classified as a pseudogene. The CDR3 runs 14 residues. Here the CDR3 reads CASSSQLRNTEAFF. The CDR3 DNA follows: TGTGCCAGCAGCTCCCAGCTCCGGAACACTGAAGCTTTCTTT.

This sequence joins TRBV28 and TRBJ2-7; D not resolved. This CDR3 region has 12 residues. Trimming stripped 4 bases from V and 6 bases from J, with 10 bases between. Per germline, CDR1 MDHEN and CDR2 SYDVKM. CDR3 in amino acids: CASSSLGVEQYF. In nucleotides, the CDR3 is TGTGCCAGCAGTTCCCTTGGGGTCGAGCAGTACTTC.

The chain employs TRBV27 and TRBJ2-2, with TRBD2 matching over 7 bases. The CDR3 contains 16 residues. CDR1 is MNHEY, CDR2 SMNVEV, per germline (reference sequence). With V trimmed by 8 bases and J by 1 base, 10 bases remained unmatched. The CDR3 DNA sequence: TGTGCCAGCGGAGAGACTAGCTATTGGAACACCGGGGAGCTGTTTTTT. Its translation is CASGETSYWNTGELFF.

This clone has a single count. The chain employs TRBV19 and TRBJ2-7; D unresolved. The CDR3 is 13 residues long. The germline V gene encodes CDR1 LNHDA and CDR2 SQIVND (reference sequence). Trimming pared 3 bases from V and 3 bases from J, leaving 9 bases between. The CDR3 region has the DNA TGTGCCAGTAGTATCGCAGACCTCTACGAGCAGTACTTC. Translated: CASSIADLYEQYF.

The genes are TRBV27 and TRBJ2-7, with TRBD1 identical over 9 bases. The germline V gene has CDR1 MNHEY and CDR2 SMNVEV (reference sequence). The CDR3 extends over 15 amino acids. V lost 5 bases to trimming and J lost 1 base; unmatched junction nucleotides: 6. For the CDR3, the DNA is TGTGCCAGCAGTCTAAACAGGGGGCGGTCCTACGAGCAGTACTTC. Translation: CASSLNRGRSYEQYF.

The chain carries TRBV7-9 and TRBJ1-1; possibly TRBD1 for D (6 bases). This CDR3 comprises 13 residues. CDR1 and CDR2 from the germline V gene are SEHNR and FQNEAQ (reference sequence). The V end lost 6 bases, the J end lost 1 base, and 9 bases lay between the germline ends. The CDR3 DNA reads as TGTGCCAGCAGTAAACAGGGGAACACTGAAGCTTTCTTT. As protein: CASSKQGNTEAFF.

The V gene is TRBV10-1, the J gene TRBJ2-7; TRBD1 agrees at 8 bases. V trimming: 8 bases; J trimming: 0 bases; junction bases outside the gene matches: 9. There are 15 residues in the CDR3. CDR1 and CDR2 from the germline V gene are WNHNN and SYGVQD (reference sequence). The CDR3 is CASSPGRGLSYEQYF. The CDR3 nucleotides read TGCGCCAGCTCCCCCGGCAGGGGGCTCTCCTACGAGCAGTACTTC.

The genes are TRBV5-1 and TRBJ2-3, with D perhaps TRBD1 (6 bases). The V gene's germline CDR1 is SGHRS and CDR2 YFSETQ. Trimming took off 5 bases at V and 1 base at J, with 11 bases between the two ends. CDR3 length: 14 amino acids. In nucleotides, the CDR3 is TGCGCCAGCAGGGACAGTTCGGGCACAGATACGCAGTATTTT. The encoded protein is CASRDSSGTDTQYF.

The chain is built from TRBV4-3 and TRBJ2-1, with 8 bases identical to TRBD2. V shed 1 base and J 9 bases; nucleotides not matched to a gene: 11. The CDR3 extends over 16 amino acids. Germline V gene data show CDR1 as LGHNA and CDR2 as YSLEER. The chain's CDR3 is CASSQGGSGSFGEQFF. CDR3 coding DNA: TGCGCCAGCAGCCAAGGGGGCAGCGGGAGCTTCGGTGAGCAGTTCTTC.

This chain uses TRBV19 with TRBJ2-7; 9 bases line up with TRBD2. In germline, CDR1 is LNHDA, CDR2 SQIVND (reference sequence). The CDR3 runs to 16 residues. V gave up 4 bases and J gave up 3 bases; unmatched junction bases: 10. The CDR3 protein is CASSTSGGLAIYEQYF. In DNA form, the CDR3 reads TGTGCCAGTAGTACCTCAGGGGGACTAGCAATCTACGAGCAGTACTTC.

The CDR3 loop is CASSLGQGEGYEQYF. Here the CDR3 DNA reads TGCGCCAGCAGCCTCGGACAGGGGGAAGGCTACGAGCAGTACTTC. The chain has TRBV4-1 and TRBJ2-7; 10 nucleotides match TRBD1. The CDR3 totals 15 residues. Germline CDR1 and CDR2: MGHRA and YSYEKL. J lost 3 bases, V lost 4 bases, and 6 bases had no gene match.

The rearrangement uses TRBV7-6 and TRBJ2-6; 11 nucleotides line up with TRBD2. Trimming at V came to 5 bases and at J to 1 base, leaving 13 bases not matched to a gene. CDR1 and CDR2 from the germline V gene are SGHVS and FNYEAQ. CDR3 size: 20 residues. The CDR3 bases are TGTGCCAGCAGCCCCCGGAGGATTCTAGCGGGAGGTTCTGGGGCCAACGTCCTGACTTTC. This codes for CASSPRRILAGGSGANVLTF.

The gene calls are TRBV27 and TRBJ2-1, with D perhaps TRBD2 (5 bases). The CDR3 spans 14 residues. Germline loops: CDR1 MNHEY, CDR2 SMNVEV (reference sequence). With 4 bases removed from V and 0 bases from J, the gap between germline ends came to 7 bases. In nucleotides, the CDR3 is TGTGCCAGCAGTTCCGGGGTCTCCTACAATGAGCAGTTCTTC. Translating it yields CASSSGVSYNEQFF.

The chain is built from TRBV13 and TRBJ1-1; no reliable D call. Germline loops: CDR1 PRHDT, CDR2 FYEKMQ (reference sequence). V lost 0 bases and J 7 bases, leaving 6 bases between the germline ends. The CDR3 runs 12 residues. The CDR3 coding sequence is TGTGCCAGCAGCTTAGGGTGGGATGAAGCTTTCTTT. Translated: CASSLGWDEAFF.

This rearrangement joins TRBV7-9 to TRBJ2-7, with D unclear. The CDR3 spans 14 residues. From germline, CDR1 is SEHNR and CDR2 FQNEAQ (reference sequence). V lost 5 bases to trimming and J lost 1 base, with 12 bases between them. DNA of the CDR3: TGTGCCAGCAGCCCCGGCCGGCAATCCTACGAGCAGTACTTC. Protein sequence: CASSPGRQSYEQYF.

Comment on this clone: This sample includes further DNA sequences coding for the same CDR3. This rearrangement joins TRBV5-1 to TRBJ1-1, with D possibly being TRBD1 (5 bases). V was shortened by 3 bases and J by 0 bases, with 6 bases between the two germline ends. This CDR3 spans 13 amino acids. The germline gives CDR1 SGHRS, CDR2 YFSETQ. The CDR3 loop is CASSWGLNTEAFF. The CDR3 coding sequence is TGCGCCAGCAGCTGGGGCTTGAACACTGAAGCTTTCTTT. Combining the CDR3 with reference TRBV5-1 and TRBJ1-1 gives the whole variable domain KAGVTQTPRYLIKTRGQQVTLSCSPISGHRSVSWYQQTPGQGLQFLFEYFSETQRNKGNFPGRFSGRQFSNSRSEMNVSTLELGDSALYLCASSWGLNTEAFFGQGTRLTVV.

V usage is TRBV19 and J usage is TRBJ1-5, with D maybe TRBD1 (5 bases). The length of the CDR3 is 16 residues. Germline V gives CDR1 LNHDA, CDR2 SQIVND (reference sequence). V gave up 7 bases and J gave up 0 bases, with 16 bases separating them. The CDR3 loop is CASNQDRLYSNQPQHF. For the CDR3, the DNA is TGTGCCAGTAATCAAGACAGACTCTATAGCAATCAGCCCCAGCATTTT.